Each of the 7 T cell receptor beta chains below was sequenced from the same sample in a study of cytomegalovirus exposure and HLA in healthy donors. PCR was performed using 60 Vbeta and 13 Jbeta primers. The protocol was immunoSEQ multiplex PCR, while the TCRdb copy is restricted to in-frame clones and leaves out a portion. The sample yields 100,000 to 150,000 clones, roughly 80% seen once. Specimen: PBMCs. These receptors originate from a man under 40 in good health and CMV-seropositive.

The chain recombines TRBV4-2 with TRBJ2-1, with D possibly TRBD2 on 5 matching bases. CDR1 and CDR2 from the germline V gene are LGHNA and YNFKEQ. CDR3 length equals 16 residues. V lost 0 bases to trimming and J lost 10 bases, with 19 bases between them. The CDR3 sequence is CASSQEDGVSPWEQFF. CDR3 in DNA: TGTGCCAGCAGCCAAGAGGACGGGGTAAGCCCCTGGGAGCAGTTCTTC.

V is TRBV9 and J is TRBJ1-2; D is unclear. This CDR3 is 12 amino acids long. With 0 bases removed from V and 8 bases from J, the gap between germline ends came to 8 bases. Germline CDR1 is SGDLS and CDR2 is YYNGEE. In DNA form, the CDR3 reads TGTGCCAGCAGCGTAGGGAGTGGGGGCTACACCTTC. Its protein is CASSVGSGGYTF.

This chain joins TRBV7-9 and TRBJ1-1; D unresolved. CDR1 is SEHNR, CDR2 FQNEAQ, per germline (reference sequence). Between the trimmed V and J ends, which lost 2 bases and 1 base, there was a span of 23 bases. The length of the CDR3 is 19 residues. CDR3 bases: TGTGCCAGCAGCTTAAAAATGGTCCGTTGCGGGCCAAGGAACACTGAAGCTTTCTTT. Protein product: CASSLKMVRCGPRNTEAFF.

V gene TRBV30 combines with J gene TRBJ2-7; 10 bases are shared with TRBD1. This CDR3 region has 15 residues. CDR1 GTSNPN and CDR2 SVGIG come from the germline V gene (reference sequence). Losses at the gene ends were 3 bases for V and 5 bases for J; bases not matched to a gene: 10. CDR3: CAWSPGLGQGNEQYF. The CDR3 region has the DNA TGTGCCTGGAGCCCAGGGCTGGGACAGGGGAACGAGCAGTACTTC.

This sequence joins TRBV29-1 and TRBJ1-3; 7 nucleotides agree with TRBD1. Germline CDR1 and CDR2: SQVTM and ANQGSEA. V trimming: 5 bases; J trimming: 8 bases; junction bases outside the gene matches: 6. The CDR3 has 12 amino acids. The CDR3 protein is CSVQQGRDTIYF. The CDR3 nucleotides are TGCAGCGTTCAACAGGGGCGGGACACCATATATTTT.

V gene TRBV9 combines with J gene TRBJ2-7, with a possible D match to TRBD1 (5 bases). Germline values: CDR1 SGDLS, CDR2 YYNGEE. Trimming stripped 3 bases from V and 5 bases from J, with 9 bases between. The CDR3 totals 12 residues. CDR3 coding DNA: TGTGCCAGCAGCGGGACATCTCACGAGCAGTACTTC. Amino acids: CASSGTSHEQYF. Drawing the rest from reference TRBV9 and TRBJ2-7, the complete variable domain is DSGVTQTPKHLITATGQRVTLRCSPRSGDLSVYWYQQSLDQGLQFLIQYYNGEERAKGNILERFSAQQFPDLHSELNLSSLELGDSALYFCASSGTSHEQYFGPGTRLTVT.

The genes are TRBV7-8 and TRBJ2-7, with a tentative D call TRBD1 (5 bases). The CDR3 contains 11 residues. The V gene's germline CDR1 is SGHVS and CDR2 FQNEAQ. V dropped 1 base and J dropped 11 bases, with 9 bases sitting between them. CDR3 bases: TGTGCCAGCAGCTTAGAAGGGGATAAGTACTTC. Amino acid sequence: CASSLEGDKYF. The whole variable domain, remainder taken from reference TRBV7-8 and TRBJ2-7, is GAGVSQSPRYKVAKRGQDVALRCDPISGHVSLFWYQQALGQGPEFLTYFQNEAQLDKSGLPSDRFFAERPEGSVSTLKIQRTQQEDSAVYLCASSLEGDKYFGPGTRLTVT.